This TCR beta chain was sequenced in a study of radiotherapy plus CTLA-4 blockade in lung cancer. Background on the study: 15% to 20% of patients responded objectively, and about 32% achieved disease control.

Study-wide findings and caveats: In blood, TCR clones derived from the tumor expanded after radiotherapy plus ipilimumab. Among reported predictors of response, early blood T cell clone dynamics with interferon-beta performed best.

Remarks on this clone: Its specificity is not known.

People whose metastatic non-small-cell lung cancer was chemo-refractory got focal radiation along with CTLA-4 blockade by ipilimumab. Some clones are missing from TCRdb's copy, which holds only in-frame ones; the method was immunoSEQ multiplex PCR. The repertoire holds some 50,000 clones, with approximately 80% as singletons. The input for sequencing was peripheral blood, taken from a patient treated with radiotherapy plus ipilimumab. The receptor was isolated from a human donor with non-small cell lung cancer who had a partial response to radiotherapy plus ipilimumab.

DNA of the CDR3: TGTGCCAGCAGGACAGGGGGCACTGAAGCTTTCTTT. Encoded protein: CASRTGGTEAFF. The rearrangement uses TRBV6-5 and TRBJ1-1, with 9 positions matching TRBD1. From germline, CDR1 is MNHEY and CDR2 SVGAGI. The CDR3 runs to 12 residues. J gave up 4 bases and V 6 bases, and 0 bases lay outside the gene matches.